Here is one T cell receptor beta chain with its context. Antigen unknown. The entry originates in a study of T cell responses to AZD1222 COVID-19 vaccine. About the research overall: Whether given at about 4 or about 12 weeks, second doses were pooled. Study-wide findings and caveats: Spike-specific TCR breadth and depth were elevated following two AZD1222 doses. Clonal diversity may have been underestimated, and the donors were mostly white British, with more females than males. Spike was spanned by vaccine-associated CD4 TCRs, with dominance at 160-218 and 743-854.

Profiling relied on immunoSEQ multiplex PCR, and the TCRdb table lists in-frame clones only, not all of them. The repertoire holds approximately 140,000 clones, with over 75% as singletons. This receptor was obtained from an adult in good health. Here the sequenced sample was peripheral blood, taken on day 0 of AZD1222 vaccination.

The CDR3 region has the DNA TGTGCCAGCAGTTTGGGCGTAGGCTATGGCTACACCTTC. Translation: CASSLGVGYGYTF. The V and J genes are TRBV12-3 or TRBV12-4 and TRBJ1-2; D gene uncertain. This CDR3 region has 13 residues. Between the trimmed V and J ends, which lost 3 bases and 4 bases, there was a span of 9 bases.